The source of this TCR beta chain is a study of CD8 T cells in ankylosing spondylitis. Study-wide results and caveats: A motif in TCR beta, a set of seven to nine highly homologous variants, appeared characteristic of ankylosing spondylitis blood.

TCRdb re-derived calls from the 5' RACE reads in MiXCR, one entry per CDR3 protein. The sample has roughly 120,000 distinct CDR3 sequences; approximately 14% are singletons. Concerning this clonotype: Its specificity is not known.

This receptor was identified in a female donor with ankylosing spondylitis or in good health (not recorded which). What was sequenced was blood, either unsorted or a sorted T cell fraction (not recorded which).

The CDR3 DNA is TGTGCCAGCAGTTTATGGACTCGACCAGATACGCAGTATTTT. It translates to CASSLWTRPDTQYF. The rearrangement joins TRBV28 to TRBJ2-3, with unresolved D. Germline V lookup: CDR1 MDHEN, CDR2 SYDVKM. Trimming stripped 0 bases from V and 4 bases from J, with 8 bases between. This CDR3 contains 14 residues.